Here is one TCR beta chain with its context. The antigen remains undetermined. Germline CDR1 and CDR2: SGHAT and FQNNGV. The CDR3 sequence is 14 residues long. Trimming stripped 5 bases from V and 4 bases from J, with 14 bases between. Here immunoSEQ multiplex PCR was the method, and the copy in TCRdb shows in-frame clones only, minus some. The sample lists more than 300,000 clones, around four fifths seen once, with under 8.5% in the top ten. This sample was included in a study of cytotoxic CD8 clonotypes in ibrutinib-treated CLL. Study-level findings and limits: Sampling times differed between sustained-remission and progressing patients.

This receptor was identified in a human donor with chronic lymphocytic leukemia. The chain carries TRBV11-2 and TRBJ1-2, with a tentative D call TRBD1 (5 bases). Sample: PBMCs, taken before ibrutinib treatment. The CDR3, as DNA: TGTGCCAGCAGCCCAGGGACCGGGCGCTATGGCTACACCTTC. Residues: CASSPGTGRYGYTF. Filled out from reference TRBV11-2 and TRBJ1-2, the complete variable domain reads EAGVAQSPRYKIIEKRQSVAFWCNPISGHATLYWYQQILGQGPKLLIQFQNNGVVDDSQLPKDRFSAERLKGVDSTLKIQPAKLEDSAVYLCASSPGTGRYGYTFGSGTRLTVV.